The sequence of this T cell receptor beta chain was determined in a study of blood T cells in healthy people across ages (dated by TCRdb to the mid-2010s). Background for the entire study: Template switching captured roughly one uniquely barcoded TCR beta cDNA molecule per two T cells in model experiments. Using deep sequencing normalized with unique cDNA molecular identifiers, the study measured how TCR beta repertoire diversity changes with age. The donors were split into four age groups: young (average about 16 years), middle-aged (nearly 40), aged (over 55) and long-lived (roughly 88). To avoid experimental bias, donors of different ages were spread randomly across the sequencing lanes. The study analyzed two additional independent replicas of 1 million unique cDNA reads from the same blood draw for two donors, one aged 18 to 29 and one aged 80 or older.

The 39 donors, aged roughly 6 to 90 years, were systemically healthy Caucasian individuals from Russia. Each donor gave ten milliliters of peripheral blood, collected into EDTA-treated Vacutainer tubes. Ficoll-Paque density-gradient centrifugation was used to isolate PBMCs, with at least 6 million obtained per sample. Total RNA was extracted from PBMCs with Trizol reagent, with at least 6 micrograms obtained per sample. The percentages of naive CD45RAhigh/CD27high T cells were determined by flow cytometry on a PBMC aliquot from every donor. Paper-wide results and their limitations: Donor CMV infection status was unknown, potentially confounding age-related changes in expanded clonotypes. Estimates of total diversity from one million sequenced T cells were regarded as lower bounds and underestimates. Observed TCR beta diversity per million T cells fell roughly linearly with age, and a significant reduction was already apparent by age around 40. Observed TCR beta diversity correlated strongly with the percentage of naive T cells measured by flow cytometry. Conclusive comparison of naive and antigen-experienced compartments was prevented by the profiling of bulk unsorted PBMCs. Compared with the aged group, more naive CD4+ T cells, fewer expanded clones and increased TCR diversity were shown by the long-lived group, suggesting age selection.

The CDR3, cysteine through phenylalanine, is 13 amino acids long. CDR3 DNA is the only sequence kept; it has 39 bases, read in frame from the first base. The junction shows trimming of 2 bases on V and 4 bases on J, plus 8 bases between the germline ends. The germline V gene supplies CDR1 MNHEY and CDR2 SVGEGT. Details on this clonotype: Which antigen it targets is not known. There are no base qualities to consult, and no much larger clone falls within one base.

Libraries were prepared through 5' RACE. Sequencing took place on an Illumina HiSeq 2500. A second PCR of about 6 to 11 cycles was run with a J-beta primer mix and a sample-barcoded 5' primer. Each TCR beta cDNA molecule received a unique molecular identifier from a template-switch 5' adaptor carrying 12 random nucleotides. Each sample yielded at least 3 million CDR3-containing paired-end reads. First-strand cDNA synthesis was performed from all RNA using the Mint cDNA synthesis kit, with priming by a TRBC-specific oligonucleotide. After uracil-DNA glycosylase treatment, a first 18-cycle PCR used universal primers M1SS and BC2_uni_R on all cDNA. In the original analysis: Normalization of each sample was performed by random selection of 1 million high-quality reads, each carrying a distinct molecular identifier. Reads sharing molecular identifiers were discarded rather than binned into consensus sequences. MiTCR, run with a Q25 quality threshold and the strictest error-elimination algorithm, handled CDR3 identification, clonotype clustering and error correction. A nonparametric unseen species model with Euler transformation was used to estimate lower-bound total TCR beta diversity. The public reads were reprocessed in TCRdb via fastp at Q25 and MiXCR, keeping in-frame beta chains. CDR3 protein sequences are deduplicated, and each keeps its most common genes and DNA. For this entry, the V and J calls and clone size follow TCRdb and not the study's own pipeline. The sample contains 550,000 to 750,000 distinct CDR3 sequences, about 21% of them found a single time. Around 3.4% of the sample is held by the ten biggest clonotypes.

The specimen was blood. The chain joins TRBV6-2 or TRBV6-3 to TRBJ1-2; the D gene cannot be resolved reliably. This receptor was taken from a man between 65 and 79 years old in good health. The bases are TGTGCCAGCAGTTACGACTCCTTCTATGGCTACACCTTC. Translated, this gives CASSYDSFYGYTF.